A selection of T cell receptor beta chains follows, all from one sample in a study of T cells in Graves' hyperthyroidism and ophthalmopathy. Each CDR3 protein gets one entry after TCRdb re-called the multiplex PCR reads with MiXCR. The sample lists a few hundred thousand distinct CDR3 sequences, 19% occurring once. The sample taken for sequencing was blood. Receptors were obtained from a woman aged 18-29 years with Graves' hyperthyroidism. The CDR3 runs from the conserved cysteine through the conserved F or W.

CASSLGVLAKNIQYF | TRBJ2-4 | TRBV7-2
CASSRDSANQPQHF | TRBJ1-5 | TRBV10-1
CSARTGSGGGSPLHF | TRBJ1-6 | TRBV20-1
CASSTDRDRTYEQYF | TRBJ2-7 | TRBV5-1
CAWGTGRTYEQYF | TRBJ2-7 | TRBV30
CASREVGSTDTQYF | TRBJ2-3 | TRBV6-2/TRBV6-3
CASSRDCPEAFF | TRBJ1-1 | TRBV12-3/TRBV12-4
CASSYVAISYEQYF | TRBJ2-7 | TRBV6-2/TRBV6-3
CASSGGGGTQYF | TRBJ2-5 | TRBV12-3/TRBV12-4
CASSLTTGLNGGYTF | TRBJ1-2 | TRBV28
CASSLGTYEAFF | TRBJ1-1 | TRBV18
CASSQFAGGSYEQYF | TRBJ2-7 | TRBV14
CASSVGPGVTEAFF | TRBJ1-1 | TRBV9
CASSDRWGAEAFF | TRBJ1-1 | TRBV6-1
CASRRDGQGLSPLHF | TRBJ1-6 | TRBV28
CASTTTPGENYGYTF | TRBJ1-2 | TRBV12-3/TRBV12-4
CASSSFPGTEYYEQYF | TRBJ2-7 | TRBV6-5
CASSRYPGTGPYEQYF | TRBJ2-7 | TRBV5-1
CASSLTQGRSGANVLTF | TRBJ2-6 | TRBV7-3
CSARVQHYEQYF | TRBJ2-7 | TRBV20-1
CASSDRTGRAGNTIYF | TRBJ1-3 | TRBV2
CAAGGVYSPLHF | TRBJ1-6 | TRBV28
CSVDGRPGEQYF | TRBJ2-7 | TRBV29-1
CASSEGGGYEYF | TRBJ2-5 | TRBV6-1
CASSLDGDPTYEQYF | TRBJ2-7 | TRBV27
CATSDRTVTNTGELFF | TRBJ2-2 | TRBV24-1
CASSYSGVVNTEAFF | TRBJ1-1 | TRBV28
CASSPPGQNQPQHF | TRBJ1-5 | TRBV12-3/TRBV12-4
CASSLSSVLETQYF | TRBJ2-5 | TRBV7-2
CSSDISGVTDTQYF | TRBJ2-3 | TRBV29-1
CASSRPTGSIQPQHF | TRBJ1-5 | TRBV28
CASSLNWGPHEQYF | TRBJ2-7 | TRBV7-2
CAHAGGAKNIQYF | TRBJ2-4 | TRBV2
CASRITGSTESFF | TRBJ1-1 | TRBV19
CASSPRGLQGIQYF | TRBJ2-4 | TRBV27
CAGANTEAFF | TRBJ1-1 | TRBV6-5
CASRLLSSYEQYF | TRBJ2-7 | TRBV2
CASSRRAGGSTGELFF | TRBJ2-2 | TRBV28
CASSLLQGRDTEAFF | TRBJ1-1 | TRBV6-5
CASSQGVSGRGASNTGELFF | TRBJ2-2 | TRBV4-1
CASSNPTETSYEQYF | TRBJ2-7 | TRBV6-5
CASTAGYGVNSNQPQHF | TRBJ1-5 | TRBV19
CASSFEGAGTEAFF | TRBJ1-1 | TRBV7-2
CASSLTGAPGNTIYF | TRBJ1-3 | TRBV11-2
CASSFCRTGEDNSPLHF | TRBJ1-6 | TRBV27
CASRQTDVSYEQYF | TRBJ2-7 | TRBV2
CAITGSGNTIYF | TRBJ1-3 | TRBV10-3